The present entry profiles one T cell receptor beta chain with its context. The antigen is undetermined. The sample belongs to a study of cytomegalovirus exposure and HLA in healthy donors. Findings and caveats of the study: The study assumed roughly uniform donor sequencing depth for presence/absence analyses. An analysis that was carried out later associated 16,951 TCR beta sequences with HLA alleles at 0.05 false discovery rate.

Germline CDR1 is SNHLY and CDR2 is FYNNEI. Unmatched junction bases numbered 9, after V lost 8 bases and J lost 0 bases. This CDR3 is built from 15 residues. Although they were nominally healthy when sampled, donors likely had unrecorded immune exposures. Both 60 Vbeta primers and 13 Jbeta primers went into the PCR. The assay was immunoSEQ multiplex PCR, and TCRdb's table has in-frame clones only and misses some. The sample carries about 190,000 clones, about four fifths recorded once. This TCR was recovered from a woman in her twenties or thirties in good health and CMV-seropositive. The material sequenced was PBMCs. J is TRBJ1-1 and V is TRBV2; 7 bases are shared with TRBD1. CDR3 DNA sequence: TGTGCCAGCGGACCGGGACAGCCAATGAACACTGAAGCTTTCTTT. It codes for CASGPGQPMNTEAFF. The variable domain in full, with the rest retrieved from reference TRBV2 and TRBJ1-1, is EPEVTQTPSHQVTQMGQEVILRCVPISNHLYFYWYRQILGQKVEFLVSFYNNEISEKSEIFDDQFSVERPDGSNFTLKIRSTKLEDSAMYFCASGPGQPMNTEAFFGQGTRLTVV.